This TCR beta chain was captured in a study of shared clonotypes between healthy human individuals (dated by TCRdb to about 2020). Notes on the research overall: Three men and a couple of women, aged 18 to 49 years, made up the cohort. For each donor, CD4 naive and CD4 memory were each run on three plates, CD8 naive on two plates, and CD8 memory on one plate. To estimate repertoire size and how much clonotype sharing occurs between individuals, the study deeply sequenced the blood TCR repertoires of about five healthy adults. To increase sequencing depth and limit assay-specific biases, TCR repertoire library preparation and sequencing were carried out by different laboratories using diverse techniques. Per donor, leukapheresis produced somewhere between about 0.94 and 9 billion PBMCs.

Study-wide conclusions, independent of this receptor: Rarefaction of sorted-subset datasets indicated incomplete sequencing despite the large sequencing depth. Compared with non-shared clonotypes, the clonotypes found in all four sorted-subset donors had higher generation probabilities. Sampling was restricted to blood, and TCR repertoires in tissues likely differ from the TCR repertoires found in blood. Around 5% of naive CD4, around 3.5% of naive CD8, roughly 2.4% of memory CD4, and 0.4% of memory CD8 clonotypes were shared across several donors. Naive subsets generally had larger estimated clonotype richness than memory subsets. Pairwise subsampling indicated that sequencing depth was expected to affect the degree of clonotype sharing among donors. The small number of donors limited the genetic and exposure-history diversity represented.

The donors were healthy, HIV-negative adults with no recently reported acute infections or vaccinations. Every donor was a Caucasian adult residing in Nashville, Tennessee, USA. CD4+ T cells were enriched through magnetic negative selection, after which naive cells were positively selected on CD45RA and the remaining negative fraction served as the memory subset. After blood collection by leukapheresis, PBMCs were isolated using Ficoll-Histopaque density gradient centrifugation and then cryopreserved in the vapor phase of liquid nitrogen. Purity and quantity of every magnetically sorted T cell population were checked by analytical flow cytometry. Each sorted fraction had its genomic DNA isolated and then quantified by UV absorbance on a Nanodrop 2000c. This clone was seen only once. It lacks a known antigen. No much larger clone exists at a distance of one base, and base qualities are not known. Using the deep immunoSEQ assay, multiplex PCR amplified TCR CDR3 regions from genomic DNA. Extracted genomic DNA from each cell subset was spread evenly across all wells of several immunoSEQ 96-well plates, with each plate serving as a replicate. For sorted subsets, approximately 190 ng genomic DNA, equal to tens of thousands of T cell genomes, was loaded into each replicate PCR. Purified libraries were measured with a Qubit 3.0 fluorometer, size-checked on a Bioanalyzer 2100, and measured again with the KAPA Library Quantification kit. Every immunoSEQ 96-well plate was sequenced on a dedicated single-read 150-cycle Illumina NextSeq 550 flow cell. As for the original processing: Because the immunoSEQ output held only junctional sequences and lacked quality scores, the filtering could not match the filtering applied to full-length reads. To assign V/J genes and CDR3, sequences were annotated against IMGT germline references using PyIR, a Python wrapper for IgBLAST v1.9. Reads were filtered out if the reads had weak V/J assignments (E-value above 1e-6), no CDR3, stop codons, out-of-frame junctions, or ambiguous translated residues. V3J clonotypes were defined by identical inferred V gene, J gene, and CDR3 amino acid sequence. Percentage overlap between repertoires was calculated by dividing the number of shared unique clonotypes by the size of the smaller repertoire. Repertoire richness was assessed with RTK rarefaction, the Chao1 estimator, and Recon v2.1 estimates of unobserved clonotypes. OLGA was used to compute generation probabilities for all TCRbeta clonotypes that the gDNA method yielded from a handful of donors. The table comes from immuneACCESS by way of TCRdb, which keeps in-frame sequences with V and J called. Part of the clones is missing from these tables; in studies checked, under half for an unresolved V gene and the rest for unknown reasons. V and J calls and clone size are those listed in that table; D and trimming were worked out from the DNA. Within this sample are hundreds of thousands of clones, with 74% of them counted one time only. 1.5% to 2% of the sample rests with the top ten.

The junction shows trimming of 8 bases on V and 5 bases on J, and the gene matches do not reach 5 bases of it. As encoded in the germline V gene, CDR1 is SGHNT while CDR2 is YENEEA. The CDR3 starts with the cysteine, ends with the phenylalanine, and has 13 residues. Here the CDR3 DNA is all that survives: 39 bases in frame from base 1. The rearranged segments are TRBV11-3 and TRBJ2-7; the central 11 bases match TRBD2. The TCR comes from a woman in her twenties or thirties in good health. Sequencing used memory CD4+ T cells sorted from blood. The sample's cell subset or site label, in plain terms: CD45RA-negative fraction. Here is the DNA: TGTGCCAGCGCCTCTAGCGGGAGGCACGAGCAGTACTTC. The encoded protein is CASASSGRHEQYF.